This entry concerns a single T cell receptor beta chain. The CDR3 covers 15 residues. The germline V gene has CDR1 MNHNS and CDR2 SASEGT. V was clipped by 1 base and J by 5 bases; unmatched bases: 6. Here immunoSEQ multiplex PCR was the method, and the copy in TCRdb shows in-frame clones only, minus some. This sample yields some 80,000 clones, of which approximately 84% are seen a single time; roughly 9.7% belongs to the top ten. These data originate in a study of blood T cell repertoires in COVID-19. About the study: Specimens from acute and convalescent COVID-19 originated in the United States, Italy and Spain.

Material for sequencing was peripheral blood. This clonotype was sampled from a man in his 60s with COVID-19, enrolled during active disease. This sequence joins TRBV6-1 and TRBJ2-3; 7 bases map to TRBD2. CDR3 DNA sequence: TGTGCCAGCAGTGAAGGCAGGGTAGCGGGAGATACGCAGTATTTT. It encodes CASSEGRVAGDTQYF.